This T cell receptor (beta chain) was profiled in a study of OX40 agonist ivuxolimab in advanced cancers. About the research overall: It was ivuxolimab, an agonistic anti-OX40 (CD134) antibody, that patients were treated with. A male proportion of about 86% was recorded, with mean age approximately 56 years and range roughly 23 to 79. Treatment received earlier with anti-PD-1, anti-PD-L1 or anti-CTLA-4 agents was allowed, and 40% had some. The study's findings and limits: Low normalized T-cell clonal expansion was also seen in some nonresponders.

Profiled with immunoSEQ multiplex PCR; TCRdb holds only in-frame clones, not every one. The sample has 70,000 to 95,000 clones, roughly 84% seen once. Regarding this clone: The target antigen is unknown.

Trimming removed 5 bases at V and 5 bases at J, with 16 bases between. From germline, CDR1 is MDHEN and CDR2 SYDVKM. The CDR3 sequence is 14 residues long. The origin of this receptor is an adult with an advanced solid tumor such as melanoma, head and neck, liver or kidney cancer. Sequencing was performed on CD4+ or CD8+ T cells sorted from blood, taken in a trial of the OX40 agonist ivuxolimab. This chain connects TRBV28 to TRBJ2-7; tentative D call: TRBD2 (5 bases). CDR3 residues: CASSHLKLENEQYF. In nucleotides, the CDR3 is TGTGCCAGCAGTCATCTTAAACTAGAAAACGAGCAGTACTTC.